These 12 T cell receptor beta chains originate from one sample sequenced in a study of T cell changes during pregnancy in multiple sclerosis. Only in-frame clones appear in the TCRdb table, and some are missing; sequencing was by immunoSEQ multiplex PCR. The sample records 90,000 to 100,000 clones, about 90% being singletons. This sample comprised peripheral blood, obtained after pregnancy. These receptors were taken from a female donor in good health, enrolled as a control in a pregnancy study.

The rearrangement links TRBV4-1 to TRBJ1-2; possibly TRBD1 for D (6 bases). Trimming cost V 3 bases and J 6 bases, with 11 bases left between them. From germline, CDR1 is MGHRA and CDR2 YSYEKL. The CDR3 totals 13 residues. CDR3: CASSQEHRDGYTF. CDR3 nucleotides: TGCGCCAGCAGCCAGGAGCACAGGGATGGCTACACCTTC.

J is TRBJ2-7 and V is TRBV18; tentative D call: TRBD1 (6 bases). The V end lost 8 bases, the J end lost 0 bases, and 11 bases lay between the germline ends. This CDR3 contains 13 residues. The germline CDR1 and CDR2 sequences are KGHSH and LQKENI. The chain's CDR3 is CASRNRVSYEQYF. The CDR3 region has the DNA TGTGCCAGCCGTAACAGGGTCTCCTACGAGCAGTACTTC. The full variable domain, rest sourced from reference TRBV18 and TRBJ2-7, is NAGVMQNPRHLVRRRGQEARLRCSPMKGHSHVYWYRQLPEEGLKFMVYLQKENIIDESGMPKERFSAEFPKEGPSILRIQQVVRGDSAAYFCASRNRVSYEQYFGPGTRLTVT.

The V and J genes are TRBV5-6 and TRBJ1-2; TRBD1 is a possible D gene (6 bases). The germline V gene has CDR1 SGHDT and CDR2 YYEEEE. The length of the CDR3 is 15 residues. V was trimmed by 2 bases and J by 8 bases, leaving 19 bases between them. The CDR3 sequence: CASSLGHRASSGYTF. The CDR3, as DNA: TGTGCCAGCAGCTTAGGCCACAGGGCCTCGAGCGGCTACACCTTC. The complete variable domain, with remaining parts taken from reference TRBV5-6 and TRBJ1-2, reads DAGVTQSPTHLIKTRGQQVTLRCSPKSGHDTVSWYQQALGQGPQFIFQYYEEEERQRGNFPDRFSGHQFPNYSSELNVNALLLGDSALYLCASSLGHRASSGYTFGSGTRLTVV.

J is TRBJ2-1 and V is TRBV5-1; 8 bases agree with TRBD2. The germline gives CDR1 SGHRS, CDR2 YFSETQ. The CDR3 runs to 17 residues. Trimming cost V 0 bases and J 9 bases; bases outside gene matches: 14. CDR3 protein: CASSLEWSGGPRGEQFF. CDR3 nucleotides: TGCGCCAGCAGCTTGGAGTGGTCGGGAGGGCCCAGGGGTGAGCAGTTCTTC.

The chain recombines TRBV9 with TRBJ2-3; TRBD2 matches 12 bases. Trimming at V came to 3 bases and at J to 4 bases, leaving 6 bases not matched to a gene. The CDR3 extends over 16 amino acids. CDR1 is SGDLS, CDR2 YYNGEE, per germline. DNA of the CDR3: TGTGCCAGCAGCGGGCTAGCGGGGGGGCCCCCAGATACGCAGTATTTT. It is translated as CASSGLAGGPPDTQYF.

V usage is TRBV11-2 and J usage is TRBJ1-2; TRBD1 aligns across 9 bases. J lost 8 bases, V lost 4 bases, and 14 bases had no gene match. The germline gives CDR1 SGHAT, CDR2 FQNNGV. This CDR3 comprises 16 residues. The CDR3 loop reads CASSSVGQGSMRGYTF. The CDR3, as DNA: TGTGCCAGCAGCTCGGTGGGACAGGGCTCGATGCGGGGCTACACCTTC.

CDR3 region: CASSGIGGGYSTDTQYF. CDR3 sequence (DNA): TGTGCCAGCAGCGGCATTGGGGGCGGGTATAGCACAGATACGCAGTATTTT. The chain has TRBV7-2 and TRBJ2-3; D is perhaps TRBD1 (6 bases). This CDR3 spans 17 amino acids. CDR1 is SGHTA, CDR2 FQGNSA, per germline. V was clipped by 5 bases and J by 0 bases, with 18 bases between them.

The chain carries TRBV19 and TRBJ2-7; TRBD2 agrees at 10 bases. Germline assignment: CDR1 LNHDA and CDR2 SQIVND (reference sequence). The CDR3 is 14 amino acids. The ends lost 6 bases at V and 7 bases at J; junction bases unmatched: 9. The CDR3 DNA reads TGTGCCAGTAGCCCCATAGCGGGAGGAGGTGAGCAGTACTTC. Residues: CASSPIAGGGEQYF.

The chain links TRBV6-1 to TRBJ2-7; 10 bases align to TRBD1. The germline V gene has CDR1 MNHNS and CDR2 SASEGT. V shed 6 bases, J shed 2 bases, and the junction held 7 bases outside the gene matches. This CDR3 is 15 amino acids long. The CDR3 DNA follows: TGTGCCAGCAGGTTGACCGGGACAGGGGCCTACGAGCAGTACTTC. The encoded protein is CASRLTGTGAYEQYF.

The CDR3 coding sequence is TGTGCCAGCAGCCAACCCCTCTGGCGGACAACTAATGAAAAACTGTTTTTT. Residues: CASSQPLWRTTNEKLFF. The chain employs TRBV4-2 and TRBJ1-4; D ambiguous. The CDR3 is made up of 17 amino acids. V lost 2 bases and J lost 0, with 13 bases in between. Looked up from germline, CDR1 is LGHNA and CDR2 is YNFKEQ.

This clone was detected once. V and J are TRBV5-6 and TRBJ1-6, with a weak D call TRBD1 (5 bases). The germline V gene has CDR1 SGHDT and CDR2 YYEEEE. With 4 bases removed from V and 10 bases from J, the gap between germline ends came to 15 bases. The CDR3 extends over 14 amino acids. The CDR3: CASSPRGTHSPLHF. The CDR3 region has the DNA TGTGCCAGCAGCCCCCGGGGGACCCACTCACCCCTCCACTTT. The complete variable domain, with remaining parts taken from reference TRBV5-6 and TRBJ1-6, reads DAGVTQSPTHLIKTRGQQVTLRCSPKSGHDTVSWYQQALGQGPQFIFQYYEEEERQRGNFPDRFSGHQFPNYSSELNVNALLLGDSALYLCASSPRGTHSPLHFGNGTRLTVT.

V usage is TRBV6-1 and J usage is TRBJ1-2; possibly TRBD1 for D (6 bases). This CDR3 region has 14 residues. The V end lost 5 bases, the J end lost 4 bases, and 14 bases lay between the germline ends. Looked up from germline, CDR1 is MNHNS and CDR2 is SASEGT. The DNA for the CDR3 is TGTGCCAGCAGTTCCAGGGGTACAGGCTATGGCTACACCTTC. Translating gives CASSSRGTGYGYTF.